The sequence of this TCR beta chain was determined in a study of Tregs in tolerant kidney transplant recipients. Produced via immunoSEQ multiplex PCR; TCRdb's table is partial and in-frame only. The sample lists roughly 80,000 clones; roughly 90% were seen once. Mixed chimerism was transient after nonmyeloablative marrow transplants from related graft donors. CD4+CD25+CD127- Tregs, CD4+CD25- non-Tregs, CD4 and CD8 cells were sorted. The study, taken as a whole, reports: Findings come from small patient numbers and require larger validation.

Concerning this clone: What it binds is not known.

The CDR3 has 15 amino acids. The germline gives CDR1 LNHNV, CDR2 YYDKDF (reference sequence). With 5 bases removed from V and 4 bases from J, the gap between germline ends came to 17 bases. This chain uses TRBV15 with TRBJ1-2; D remains ambiguous. The origin of this receptor is a human patient who received a combined kidney and bone marrow transplant. Certain T cells may be donor cells from the graft. Sequenced material: CD4+ T cells from blood (PBMCs), taken 24 months after the transplant. CDR3 region: CATSWKDRESYGYTF. CDR3 nucleotides: TGTGCCACCAGCTGGAAGGACCGGGAGAGCTATGGCTACACCTTC.